A selection of T cell receptor beta chains follows, all from one sample in a study of cytomegalovirus exposure and HLA in healthy donors. Sequencing was performed with immunoSEQ multiplex PCR; in TCRdb, only in-frame clones are kept and a portion is missing. Of 95,000 to 100,000 clones in the sample, under 85% are singletons; the top ten hold 3.5% to 5%. Source material: PBMCs. The receptor set was obtained from a man aged 40-55 years in good health and CMV-seronegative. The CDR3 runs from the conserved cysteine through the conserved F or W. A D gene is named only where the DNA matches it firmly. Clone size is given for some rows only: seen once, a few or many times, or a class if the clone is expanded.

j_call clone_size d_call v_call cdr3_nt cdr3_aa
TRBJ1-5 few TRBD1 TRBV19 TGTGCCAGTAGTATGGGGACAGGGGGTCAGCCCCAGCATTTT CASSMGTGGQPQHF
TRBJ1-2 once TRBD1 TRBV5-6 TGTGCCAGCAGCTTGGACAGGGGGTCTAACTATGGCTACACCTTC CASSLDRGSNYGYTF
TRBJ1-1 few - TRBV5-1 TGCGCCAGCAGTTACGGATCGGGCACTGAAGCTTTCTTT CASSYGSGTEAFF
TRBJ2-7 - TRBD2 TRBV11-2 TGTGCCAGCAGCTTAGGGTCGGGGGGGTTCACCTACGAGCAGTACTTC CASSLGSGGFTYEQYF
TRBJ1-1 - TRBD1 TRBV6-1 TGTGCCAGCAGGGAGACAGGGGTGAAGGGTGAAGCTTTCTTT CASRETGVKGEAFF
TRBJ1-2 - - TRBV7-9 TGTTCCAGCAGCCCACAGGGAAACTATGGCTACACCTTC CSSSPQGNYGYTF
TRBJ2-7 - - TRBV7-6 TGTGCCAGCAGCCTCAGACAGGATAACTACGAGCAGTACTTC CASSLRQDNYEQYF
TRBJ2-3 few - TRBV7-9 TGTGCCAGCAGCCGAGAGTCCGTATACGATACGCAGTATTTT CASSRESVYDTQYF
TRBJ1-4 - TRBD1 TRBV9 TGTGCCAGCAGCGTAGGGACAGGGGGCCGGGAAAAACTGTTTTTT CASSVGTGGREKLFF
TRBJ2-3 - TRBD1 TRBV19 TGTGCCAGTAGTATCAGTGACGGGACAGGGTACACAGATACGCAGTATTTT CASSISDGTGYTDTQYF
TRBJ2-1 - TRBD1 TRBV7-9 TGTGCCAGCAGCTTAAGGGGACAGGAAAACAATGAGCAGTTCTTC CASSLRGQENNEQFF
TRBJ1-6 - - TRBV25-1 TGTGCCAGCAGACAGGACTCCTATAATTCACCCCTCCACTTT CASRQDSYNSPLHF
TRBJ2-3 - TRBD2 TRBV6-1 TGTGCCAGCAGCGGGACTAGCGGGGGCACAGATACGCAGTATTTT CASSGTSGGTDTQYF
TRBJ1-5 - TRBD1 TRBV2 TGTGCCAGCAGTGAGCCCGGACAGGTCCTAAATCAGCCCCAGCATTTT CASSEPGQVLNQPQHF
TRBJ2-2 - - TRBV6-4 TGTGCCAGCAGTGCCGGGGGGCATGGCGGGGAGCTGTTTTTT CASSAGGHGGELFF
TRBJ1-2 once - TRBV7-2 TGTGCCAGCAGCTTAGATTCAGGGCTGGGCTACACCTTC CASSLDSGLGYTF